This TCR beta chain stems from a study of shared T cell receptors in the human thymus. The protocol was immunoSEQ multiplex PCR, while the TCRdb copy is restricted to in-frame clones and leaves out a portion. The top ten clones hold approximately 0.02% of a sample with more than 300,000 clones, more than 85% of them seen once. Germline V gene sequence: CDR1 MNHEY, CDR2 SMNVEV (reference sequence). The CDR3 consists of 16 residues. V lost 2 bases to trimming and J lost 4 bases, with 17 bases between them. The chain combines TRBV27 with TRBJ1-2, with TRBD1 as a possible D gene (6 bases). Sequenced material: thymocytes. This TCR derives from a human donor. CDR3 in amino acids: CASSLKTGLAFYGYTF. The CDR3, as DNA: TGTGCCAGCAGTTTAAAAACAGGGTTGGCTTTCTATGGCTACACCTTC.